This T cell receptor (beta chain) was sequenced in a study of CD8 T cells in ankylosing spondylitis. Whole-study findings and limits: Several of the motif variants were reported before in synovial fluid and blood from reactive arthritis. Characteristic, it appeared, of ankylosing spondylitis blood was a TCR beta motif of several highly homologous variants.

This clonotype was counted between two and nine times. The antigen remains undetermined. Using quantitative 5'-RACE with molecular barcodes, the authors made TCR beta libraries. Each CDR3 protein is one row after TCRdb ran MiXCR on the 5' RACE reads. The sample lists 250,000 or so distinct CDR3 sequences; roughly a tenth were seen once. V gave up 7 bases and J gave up 5 bases; unmatched junction bases: 6. This CDR3 comprises 13 residues. The specimen was blood, either unsorted or a sorted T cell fraction (not recorded which). This sequence originates from a male donor with ankylosing spondylitis or in good health (not recorded which). This chain uses TRBV12-3 or TRBV12-4 with TRBJ2-7, with 9 bases matching TRBD1. CDR3 region: CASTRDREDEQYF. The CDR3 nucleotides read TGTGCCAGCACCCGGGACAGGGAAGACGAGCAGTACTTC.